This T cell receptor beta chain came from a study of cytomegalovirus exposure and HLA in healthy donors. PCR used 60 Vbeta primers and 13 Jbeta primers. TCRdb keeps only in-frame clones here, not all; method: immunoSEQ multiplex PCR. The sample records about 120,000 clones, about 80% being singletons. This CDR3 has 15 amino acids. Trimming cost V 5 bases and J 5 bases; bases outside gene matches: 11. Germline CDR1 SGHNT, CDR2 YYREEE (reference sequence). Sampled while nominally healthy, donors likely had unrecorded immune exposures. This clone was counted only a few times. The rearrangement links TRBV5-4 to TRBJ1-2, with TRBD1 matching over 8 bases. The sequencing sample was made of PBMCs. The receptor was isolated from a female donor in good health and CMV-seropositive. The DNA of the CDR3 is TGTGCCAGCAGTGGCGGACAGGGACTGCCTTATGGCTACACCTTC. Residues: CASSGGQGLPYGYTF.